This paragraph reports one T cell receptor (beta chain). Within the sample, other DNA sequences also encode this same CDR3. The table came from immunoSEQ multiplex PCR; TCRdb's copy has only in-frame clones and leaves some out. Here the sample spans approximately 400,000 clones, more than 70% being singletons. This sample was included in a study of blood T cell repertoires in COVID-19. Germline-derived CDR1 and CDR2 are SGHRS and YFSETQ. V trimming: 5 bases; J trimming: 7 bases; junction bases outside the gene matches: 5. The CDR3 is 13 amino acids. This TCR derives from a woman between 45 and 60 years old with COVID-19, enrolled during active disease. The chain carries TRBV5-1 and TRBJ2-7, with 11 nucleotides matching TRBD1. The sample taken for sequencing was peripheral blood. The CDR3 region has the DNA TGCGCCAGCAGTTCGGGACAGGGGGGGGAGCAGTACTTC. Translated: CASSSGQGGEQYF. Together with reference TRBV5-1 and TRBJ2-7, the CDR3 gives the full variable domain: KAGVTQTPRYLIKTRGQQVTLSCSPISGHRSVSWYQQTPGQGLQFLFEYFSETQRNKGNFPGRFSGRQFSNSRSEMNVSTLELGDSALYLCASSSGQGGEQYFGPGTRLTVT.